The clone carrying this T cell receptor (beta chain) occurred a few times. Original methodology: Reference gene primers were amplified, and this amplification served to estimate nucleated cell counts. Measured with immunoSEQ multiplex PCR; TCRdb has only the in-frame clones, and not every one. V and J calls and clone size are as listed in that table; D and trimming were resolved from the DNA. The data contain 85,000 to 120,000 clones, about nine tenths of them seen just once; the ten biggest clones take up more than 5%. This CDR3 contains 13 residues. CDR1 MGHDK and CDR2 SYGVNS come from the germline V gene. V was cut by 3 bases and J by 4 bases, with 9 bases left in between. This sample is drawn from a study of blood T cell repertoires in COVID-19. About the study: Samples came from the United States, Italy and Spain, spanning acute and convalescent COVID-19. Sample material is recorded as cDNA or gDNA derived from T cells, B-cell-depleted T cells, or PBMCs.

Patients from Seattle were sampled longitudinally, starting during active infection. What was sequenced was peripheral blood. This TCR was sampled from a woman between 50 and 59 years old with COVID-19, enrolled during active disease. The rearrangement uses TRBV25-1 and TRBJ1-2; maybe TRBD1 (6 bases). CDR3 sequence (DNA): TGTGCCAGCAGTGAGACAGGATCCTATGGCTACACCTTC. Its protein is CASSETGSYGYTF.